What follows is one T cell receptor beta chain and its context. The antigen is not known. Tregs were sorted as CD4+CD25+CD127-/low cells. After constant-region reverse-primer amplification, full-length variable regions underwent semi-nested PCR with Nested Universal Primer A. A single record per CDR3 protein comes from TCRdb applying MiXCR to the 5' RACE reads. This table holds about 9,000 distinct CDR3 sequences, around a third found once. Notes on the study in general: Tumor memory CD4+ T cell TCR gene usage was found to cluster with blood and lymph node memory CD4+ cells and with lymph node naive CD4+ cells.

This CDR3 has 15 residues. The V gene lost 0 bases and the J gene lost 5 bases, with 13 bases spanning the gap. Germline lookup yields CDR1 DFQATT and CDR2 SNEGSKA (reference sequence). Sequenced input: Tregs sorted from blood. The clonotype originates from a female donor with breast cancer. The chain joins TRBV20-1 to TRBJ1-4, with D perhaps matching TRBD1 (5 bases). This chain's CDR3 is CSARDRRDPNEKLFF. As DNA, the CDR3 is TGCAGTGCTAGAGATCGACGGGACCCCAATGAAAAACTGTTTTTT.